These 30 T cell receptor beta chains came from one sample sequenced in a study of control samples from healthy donors and cancer patients. Sequenced by immunoSEQ multiplex PCR; TCRdb stores in-frame clones only, minus some. Of approximately 100,000 clones listed, roughly 92% were seen once; the top ten hold about 3%. Material: blood. The source of these receptors is a human donor in good health. The donor label of this sample is uncertain.

CDR3 in amino acids: CASSLGGANSPLHF. CDR3 in DNA: TGTGCCAGCAGCTTAGGGGGGGCTAATTCACCCCTCCACTTT. This chain links TRBV7-3 with TRBJ1-6; TRBD1 is a possible D gene (6 bases). Germline CDR1 SGHTA, CDR2 FQGTGA. Deletions cut 2 bases from V and 6 bases from J, with 8 bases between. The CDR3 extends over 14 amino acids.

The sample holds one count of this clone. This rearrangement joins TRBV7-2 to TRBJ1-6, with 9 bases aligning to TRBD1. After removal of 3 bases from V and 7 bases from J, the junction contained 7 bases not matched to a gene. The CDR3 length is 16 residues. Germline values: CDR1 SGHTA, CDR2 FQGNSA. In DNA form, the CDR3 reads TGTGCCAGCAGCTTCATCGGGACAGGGCACAATTCACCCCTCCACTTT. Protein product: CASSFIGTGHNSPLHF.

The chain has TRBV5-4 and TRBJ2-5, with 7 bases aligning to TRBD2. V was clipped by 9 bases and J by 7 bases; unmatched bases: 9. Germline-derived CDR1 and CDR2 are SGHNT and YYREEE (reference sequence). The CDR3 is made up of 12 amino acids. In nucleotides, the CDR3 is TGTGCCACCCTCACTGGGAGGGGGACCCAGTACTTC. Amino acid sequence: CATLTGRGTQYF.

The chain is built from TRBV6-5 and TRBJ1-2; 9 positions match TRBD1. This CDR3 region has 14 residues. V was clipped by 5 bases and J by 5 bases; unmatched bases: 6. Germline lookup yields CDR1 MNHEY and CDR2 SVGAGI. In DNA, the CDR3 is TGTGCCAGCAGTCGCCGACAGGGGGTATATGGCTACACCTTC. It codes for CASSRRQGVYGYTF.

The table lists this clone with a count of one. The chain combines TRBV30 with TRBJ2-3, with TRBD2 as a possible D gene (5 bases). This CDR3 region has 13 residues. Trimming took off 5 bases at V and 0 bases at J, with 9 bases between the two ends. CDR1 is GTSNPN, CDR2 SVGIG, per germline (reference sequence). The CDR3 is CAWGRDSTDTQYF. The CDR3 DNA sequence: TGTGCCTGGGGGAGAGACAGCACAGATACGCAGTATTTT.

V usage is TRBV30 and J usage is TRBJ2-7; TRBD1 agrees at 9 bases. The CDR3 totals 13 residues. V was clipped by 3 bases and J by 1 base; unmatched bases: 1. Germline CDR1 is GTSNPN and CDR2 is SVGIG (reference sequence). The CDR3 region has the DNA TGTGCCTGGAGGACAGGGGGTTCCTACGAGCAGTACTTC. As protein: CAWRTGGSYEQYF.

The chain carries TRBV6-1 and TRBJ1-1; D uncertain. CDR3 size: 13 residues. V lost 3 bases and J 4 bases, leaving 9 bases between the germline ends. Germline V gives CDR1 MNHNS, CDR2 SASEGT. CDR3 nucleotides: TGTGCCAGCAGTGAGTTCAGGTCCACTGAAGCTTTCTTT. It is translated as CASSEFRSTEAFF.

The rearrangement uses TRBV21-1 and TRBJ1-4; TRBD1 was called by the table and not checked on the DNA. TRBV21-1 is deemed a pseudogene. The CDR3 spans 20 residues. The CDR3 region has the DNA TGTGCCAGCAGCAAAGAGGGTGTTAGGGACAGGGATCCAACTAATGAAAAACTGTTTTTT. Encoded protein: CASSKEGVRDRDPTNEKLFF.

This sequence joins TRBV7-8 and TRBJ1-2; 9 nucleotides agree with TRBD1. Germline values: CDR1 SGHVS, CDR2 FQNEAQ. V trimming: 1 base; J trimming: 8 bases; junction bases outside the gene matches: 11. This CDR3 has 16 amino acids. CDR3 in DNA: TGTGCCAGCAGCTTAGATGAGGGACAGGGTTTAAAGGGCTACACCTTC. It translates to CASSLDEGQGLKGYTF.

The rearrangement uses TRBV13 and TRBJ2-1, with a tentative D call TRBD1 (6 bases). The CDR3 spans 17 residues. V gave up 6 bases and J gave up 4 bases, with 22 bases separating them. Germline lookup yields CDR1 PRHDT and CDR2 FYEKMQ (reference sequence). The CDR3 is CASSVLIRDKEYNEQFF. The CDR3 nucleotides read TGTGCCAGCAGTGTACTCATCCGGGACAAGGAATACAATGAGCAGTTCTTC. The full variable domain, completed using reference TRBV13 and TRBJ2-1, is AAGVIQSPRHLIKEKRETATLKCYPIPRHDTVYWYQQGPGQDPQFLISFYEKMQSDKGSIPDRFSAQQFSDYHSELNMSSLELGDSALYFCASSVLIRDKEYNEQFFGPGTRLTVL.

The chain is built from TRBV27 and TRBJ2-7; 9 positions match TRBD2. Per the germline V gene, CDR1 is MNHEY and CDR2 is SMNVEV (reference sequence). This CDR3 contains 16 residues. The V and J ends lost 0 bases and 3 bases, in that order; junction bases with no gene match: 6. DNA for the CDR3: TGTGCCAGCAGTTTATCGAGGGTAGCGGGGGTCTACGAGCAGTACTTC. Its protein product is CASSLSRVAGVYEQYF.

The V gene is TRBV5-6, the J gene TRBJ1-5; D remains unclear. V lost 2 bases and J 4 bases, leaving 16 bases between the germline ends. Per the germline V gene, CDR1 is SGHDT and CDR2 is YYEEEE. The CDR3 sequence is 16 residues long. The CDR3 DNA is TGTGCCAGCAGCTTATACCGGCCAAACCAGAATCAGCCCCAGCATTTT. It codes for CASSLYRPNQNQPQHF.

The chain joins TRBV20-1 to TRBJ2-1; D unresolved. Germline loops: CDR1 DFQATT, CDR2 SNEGSKA (reference sequence). V dropped 3 bases and J dropped 7 bases, with 19 bases sitting between them. This CDR3 is 15 amino acids long. CDR3 residues: CSASESTLGGNEQFF. The CDR3 DNA sequence: TGCAGTGCTAGTGAATCCACCCTTGGCGGTAATGAGCAGTTCTTC.

The gene calls are TRBV2 and TRBJ1-6; no firm D call. Trimming took 4 bases from V and 3 from J, leaving 7 bases between them. Germline CDR1 and CDR2: SNHLY and FYNNEI. The CDR3 has 14 residues. Written as DNA, the CDR3 is TGTGCCAGCAGTGGGGATGGCTATAATTCACCCCTCCACTTT. It is translated as CASSGDGYNSPLHF.

This chain joins TRBV3-1 (or the pseudogene TRBV3-2) and TRBJ1-1; maybe TRBD1 (5 bases). This CDR3 has 14 amino acids. Trimming pared 4 bases from V and 3 bases from J, leaving 12 bases between. Germline values: CDR1 LGHDT, CDR2 YNNKEL (reference sequence). The CDR3 here is CASSRLEGYTEAFF. The CDR3 DNA reads TGTGCCAGCAGCCGACTTGAGGGGTACACTGAAGCTTTCTTT.

The chain carries TRBV19 and TRBJ1-4; D not resolved. This CDR3 is 12 amino acids long. Trimming shortened V by 10 bases and J by 0 bases, and 6 bases separated the two germline ends. CDR1 is LNHDA, CDR2 SQIVND, per germline (reference sequence). CDR3 in DNA: TGTGCCATCGGAACAACTAATGAAAAACTGTTTTTT. Protein sequence: CAIGTTNEKLFF.

The chain joins TRBV5-1 to TRBJ2-7; possibly TRBD2 for D (5 bases). This CDR3 spans 16 amino acids. CDR1 and CDR2 (germline): SGHRS, YFSETQ. V was clipped by 4 bases and J by 3 bases, with 20 bases between them. The CDR3 is CASSLGLVVGSYEQYF. The DNA for the CDR3 is TGCGCCAGCAGCCTTGGACTCGTCGTAGGAAGCTACGAGCAGTACTTC.

This clone has more than one count but fewer than ten. The chain employs TRBV5-8 and TRBJ2-7; TRBD1 matches 8 bases. Looked up from germline, CDR1 is SGHTS and CDR2 is YDEGEE. The CDR3 is 14 amino acids. J gave up 0 bases and V 2 bases, and 1 base lay outside the gene matches. CDR3 nucleotide sequence: TGTGCCAGCAGCTTTACAGGGGGCTCCTACGAGCAGTACTTC. This gives the protein CASSFTGGSYEQYF.

The rearrangement links TRBV3-1 (or the pseudogene TRBV3-2) to TRBJ2-7; D uncertain. The V end lost 1 base, the J end lost 3 bases, and 10 bases lay between the germline ends. The CDR3 runs to 14 residues. Germline V CDR1 and CDR2: LGHDT, YNNKEL (reference sequence). The CDR3 loop reads CASSQVGNSYEQYF. CDR3 nucleotide sequence: TGTGCCAGCAGCCAAGTAGGTAACAGCTACGAGCAGTACTTC.

The chain recombines TRBV19 with TRBJ2-3; 10 bases are shared with TRBD2. V shed 4 bases and J 7 bases; nucleotides not matched to a gene: 11. Germline V gene lookup returns CDR1 LNHDA and CDR2 SQIVND (reference sequence). The CDR3 runs to 16 residues. The CDR3 protein is CASSRIQSSGGHTQYF. CDR3 coding DNA: TGTGCCAGTAGTAGGATACAGTCTAGCGGGGGACATACGCAGTATTTT.

The V and J genes are TRBV18 and TRBJ2-1; maybe TRBD1 (5 bases). This CDR3 is built from 14 residues. Trimming took off 0 bases at V and 5 bases at J, with 8 bases between the two ends. Germline-derived CDR1 and CDR2 are KGHSH and LQKENI. CDR3 sequence (DNA): TGTGCCAGCTCACCACCGGACAAAAACAATGAGCAGTTCTTC. This sequence encodes CASSPPDKNNEQFF.

The V and J genes are TRBV19 and TRBJ1-2; 7 bases align to TRBD1. Germline CDR1 and CDR2: LNHDA and SQIVND (reference sequence). The CDR3 totals 14 residues. The V segment lost 6 bases and the J segment 8 bases; nucleotides outside the gene matches: 12. The CDR3 here is CASSDPNRGDGYTF. The DNA for the CDR3 is TGTGCCAGTAGCGACCCCAACAGGGGCGACGGCTACACCTTC.

J is TRBJ1-1 and V is TRBV10-3; 11 positions match TRBD1. The junction had 6 bases not matched to a gene; V was cut back by 0 bases and J by 12 bases. The CDR3 length is 14 residues. Germline V gene data show CDR1 as ENHRY and CDR2 as SYGVKD. The CDR3 sequence is CAISESVGQGVTFF. For the CDR3, the DNA is TGTGCCATCAGTGAGTCGGTGGGACAGGGGGTGACTTTCTTT.

The chain is built from TRBV24-1 and TRBJ1-2, with TRBD1 as a possible D gene (6 bases). This CDR3 spans 12 amino acids. Trimming took 6 bases from V and 3 from J, leaving 7 bases between them. Per germline, CDR1 KGHDR and CDR2 SFDVKD. The CDR3 region has the DNA TGTGCCACCAGTCCAGGGGACTATGGCTACACCTTC. Amino acid sequence: CATSPGDYGYTF.

The chain employs TRBV14 and TRBJ2-3, with a tentative D call TRBD1 (6 bases). The CDR3 covers 15 residues. Germline assignment: CDR1 SGHDN and CDR2 FVKESK. Trimming shortened V by 3 bases and J by 2 bases, and 12 bases separated the two germline ends. CDR3 in amino acids: CASSHGAGDTDTQYF. In DNA form, the CDR3 reads TGTGCCAGCAGCCACGGCGCAGGGGACACAGATACGCAGTATTTT.

The rearrangement links TRBV30 to TRBJ1-2, with 8 bases aligning to TRBD1. The CDR3 runs to 15 residues. The germline CDR1 and CDR2 sequences are GTSNPN and SVGIG (reference sequence). J gave up 2 bases and V 4 bases, and 9 bases lay outside the gene matches. This CDR3 reads CAWMGAGGLNYGYTF. The CDR3 nucleotides are TGTGCCTGGATGGGCGCAGGGGGCTTAAACTATGGCTACACCTTC.

The chain is built from TRBV30 and TRBJ1-5, with D maybe TRBD1 (6 bases). Germline CDR1 and CDR2: GTSNPN and SVGIG (reference sequence). This CDR3 has 14 residues. V lost 5 bases and J 1 base, leaving 12 bases between the germline ends. The CDR3 sequence is CAWSIGGSNQPQHF. CDR3 nucleotides: TGTGCCTGGTCCATAGGGGGGAGCAATCAGCCCCAGCATTTT.

The chain recombines TRBV6-5 with TRBJ1-2, with D maybe TRBD1 (5 bases). V was pared by 2 bases and J by 7 bases, with 17 bases between. The CDR3 loop spans 15 amino acids. Germline loops: CDR1 MNHEY, CDR2 SVGAGI. This CDR3 is CASSYGPTAPLGYTF. The CDR3 DNA is TGTGCCAGCAGTTACGGTCCGACAGCACCCCTTGGCTACACCTTC.

This chain joins TRBV30 and TRBJ1-1, with D possibly being TRBD1 (5 bases). Per the germline V gene, CDR1 is GTSNPN and CDR2 is SVGIG (reference sequence). V was trimmed by 1 base and J by 5 bases, leaving 14 bases between them. The CDR3 is 14 amino acids. In DNA, the CDR3 is TGTGCCTGGAGTGGGTTAGGGGCCGGGACTGAAGCTTTCTTT. Its translation: CAWSGLGAGTEAFF.

In DNA form, the CDR3 reads TGTGCCAGCAGGGCCGGGACAGGGGGCCGCTACACCTTC. It translates to CASRAGTGGRYTF. This chain connects TRBV6-5 to TRBJ1-2, with TRBD1 matching over 12 bases. Germline-derived CDR1 and CDR2 are MNHEY and SVGAGI. V shed 6 bases and J 9 bases; nucleotides not matched to a gene: 5. This CDR3 has 13 amino acids.